This T cell receptor beta chain was recovered during a study of OX40 agonist ivuxolimab in advanced cancers. For the study at large: Ivuxolimab, an agonistic anti-OX40 (CD134) antibody, was given to patients. A partial response was reached by three patients: one with hepatocellular carcinoma and two with cutaneous melanoma.

Comments on this clone: Its antigen is undetermined.

Notes on the study in general: Clones of CD4+ and CD8+ blood T cells grew by week 6 at doses of 0.1 to 3.0 mg/kg.

The ends were cut back, 5 bases at V and 3 bases at J, with 16 bases in the middle. Germline lookup yields CDR1 SGHAT and CDR2 FQDESV (reference sequence). The CDR3 loop spans 15 amino acids. Measured with immunoSEQ multiplex PCR; TCRdb has only the in-frame clones, and not every one. The data show about 84,000 clones, over 65% seen once. The sequencing here drew on CD4+ or CD8+ T cells sorted from blood, taken in a trial of the OX40 agonist ivuxolimab. The sequence was collected from an adult with an advanced solid tumor such as melanoma, head and neck, liver or kidney cancer. The gene calls are TRBV11-1 and TRBJ1-1; possibly TRBD1 for D (5 bases). The CDR3 bases are TGTGCCAGCAGCCCGGGGAGGGGAGGGGACACTGAAGCTTTCTTT. Protein product: CASSPGRGGDTEAFF.